This passage covers 5 T cell receptor beta chains from one sample sequenced in a study of identical twins. A single record per CDR3 protein comes from TCRdb applying MiXCR to the 5' RACE reads. The table lists around 530,000 distinct CDR3 sequences, over 12% of them singletons. Another study also made use of these data, one on yellow fever vaccine responses in identical twins.

Sequenced material: CD4+ T cells sorted from blood. The receptors derive from a woman under 30 in good health.

The table lists this clonotype with a few counts. The rearrangement uses TRBV4-2 and TRBJ2-5; no clear D gene. Germline lookup yields CDR1 LGHNA and CDR2 YNFKEQ. Trimming shortened V by 4 bases and J by 10 bases, and 16 bases separated the two germline ends. The CDR3 has 13 residues. CDR3 loop: CASSLHPDLDQYF. The CDR3 nucleotides read TGTGCCAGCAGCCTCCACCCCGACTTGGACCAGTACTTC.

This clonotype was counted a few times. The gene calls are TRBV28 and TRBJ2-2; maybe TRBD2 (5 bases). The V gene lost 8 bases and the J gene lost 1 base, with 11 bases spanning the gap. CDR3 length equals 14 residues. The germline CDR1 and CDR2 sequences are MDHEN and SYDVKM. CDR3: CASRVAGNTGELFF. The CDR3 DNA sequence: TGTGCCAGCCGCGTTGCGGGGAACACCGGGGAGCTGTTTTTT.

In its sample, this clonotype was seen a few times. V is TRBV20-1 and J is TRBJ1-1; no firm D call. Germline CDR1 DFQATT, CDR2 SNEGSKA (reference sequence). V was clipped by 5 bases and J by 0 bases, with 16 bases between them. The CDR3 covers 15 residues. The CDR3 region is CSAPRMSSMNTEAFF. As DNA, the CDR3 is TGCAGTGCTCCCCGAATGTCAAGCATGAACACTGAAGCTTTCTTT.

The CDR3 sequence: CASSLERTANSPLHF. CDR3 nucleotide sequence: TGTGCCAGCAGCTTGGAAAGGACAGCCAATTCACCCCTCCACTTT. The rearrangement uses TRBV5-5 and TRBJ1-6; a weak D match, TRBD1 (6 bases). Trimming cost V 0 bases and J 7 bases, with 11 bases left between them. Per germline, CDR1 SGHKS and CDR2 YYEKEE (reference sequence). The CDR3 runs to 15 residues.

This chain joins TRBV5-1 and TRBJ1-6, with TRBD1 matching over 7 bases. The CDR3 length is 14 residues. Trimming took 4 bases from V and 9 from J; bases not matched to a gene: 7. From germline, CDR1 is SGHRS and CDR2 YFSETQ. CDR3 coding DNA: TGCGCCAGCAGCGTAGGACAGGATAGTTCACCCCTCCACTTT. It codes for CASSVGQDSSPLHF.